Following are 7 T cell receptor beta chains from one sample sequenced in a study of blood T cell repertoires in COVID-19. Assay: immunoSEQ multiplex PCR; the TCRdb copy retains only in-frame clones and omits some. The table records tens of thousands of clones, 79% of them present only once. The sequencing input was peripheral blood. These TCRs come from a human donor in a cohort sampled during active COVID-19.

V gene TRBV12-3 or TRBV12-4 combines with J gene TRBJ2-3; 10 nucleotides align to TRBD1. The ends lost 10 bases at V and 3 bases at J; junction bases unmatched: 4. The CDR3 length is 13 residues. The CDR3 sequence is CATGQGDTDTQYF. The CDR3 DNA reads TGTGCCACAGGACAGGGGGATACAGATACGCAGTATTTT.

The chain uses TRBV24-1 and TRBJ2-2; TRBD1 matches 7 bases. The CDR3 length is 15 residues. CDR1 and CDR2 (germline): KGHDR, SFDVKD. The junction had 9 bases not matched to a gene; V was cut back by 4 bases and J by 8 bases. CDR3 nucleotides: TGTGCCACCAGTGACAAATCAGGGGGTGCTGGGGAGCTGTTTTTT. Amino acids: CATSDKSGGAGELFF.

The V gene is TRBV28, the J gene TRBJ2-7, with D possibly matching TRBD1 (5 bases). The CDR3 totals 14 residues. With 3 bases removed from V and 0 bases from J, the gap between germline ends came to 9 bases. Germline assignment: CDR1 MDHEN and CDR2 SYDVKM. The CDR3, as DNA: TGTGCCAGCAGTTTCCAGACAGACTCCTACGAGCAGTACTTC. Translated: CASSFQTDSYEQYF.

The rearrangement uses TRBV30 and TRBJ1-1, with D perhaps TRBD1 (6 bases). The CDR3 consists of 14 residues. Germline CDR1 reads GTSNPN; CDR2 reads SVGIG (reference sequence). V was trimmed by 7 bases and J by 5 bases, leaving 20 bases between them. The CDR3 sequence is CASNSGVTGTEAFF. CDR3 sequence (DNA): TGTGCCTCAAACTCAGGGGTTACGGGGACTGAAGCTTTCTTT.

This rearrangement joins TRBV7-9 to TRBJ1-2; possible D gene TRBD1, 5 bases. CDR1 SEHNR and CDR2 FQNEAQ come from the germline V gene (reference sequence). V was pared by 0 bases and J by 2 bases, with 13 bases between. This CDR3 spans 16 amino acids. CDR3 loop: CASSLASWGENYGYTF. CDR3 nucleotide sequence: TGTGCCAGCAGCTTAGCCTCGTGGGGGGAGAACTATGGCTACACCTTC.

V gene TRBV6-2 or TRBV6-3 combines with J gene TRBJ2-7; 7 positions agree with TRBD1. This CDR3 comprises 15 residues. The trim removed 5 bases at V and 3 bases at J, leaving 10 bases unmatched. The germline CDR1 and CDR2 sequences are MNHEY and SVGEGT. CDR3 sequence (DNA): TGTGCCAGCAGTGGCACCGGGACAGCCGACTACGAGCAGTACTTC. This encodes CASSGTGTADYEQYF.

This CDR3 is CASSQTLMAGRGYTF. Written as DNA, the CDR3 is TGCGCCAGCAGTCAGACCCTGATGGCAGGGAGGGGCTACACCTTC. The rearrangement links TRBV4-1 to TRBJ1-2, with D possibly TRBD1 on 5 matching bases. Germline CDR1 reads MGHRA; CDR2 reads YSYEKL. There are 15 residues in the CDR3. Between the trimmed V and J ends, which lost 6 bases and 8 bases, there was a span of 22 bases.